A selection of T cell receptor beta chains follows, all from one sample in a study of cytomegalovirus exposure and HLA in healthy donors. Sequencing was performed with immunoSEQ multiplex PCR; in TCRdb, only in-frame clones are kept and a portion is missing. This repertoire shows 140,000 to 150,000 clones, roughly 85% found once; its top ten account for approximately 1.5%. Material for sequencing was PBMCs. These receptors were collected from a woman aged 30 to 39 in good health and CMV-seronegative. CDR3s include the opening cysteine and the closing phenylalanine or tryptophan. D genes are given only for firm matches. Only some rows state a clone size, as once, few, many or a class for expanded clones.

j_call v_call clone_size d_call cdr3_aa cdr3_nt
TRBJ1-1 TRBV13 once TRBD1 CASSLVPGQLEAFF TGTGCCAGCAGCTTAGTTCCGGGACAGCTCGAAGCTTTCTTT
TRBJ1-1 TRBV5-1 . TRBD1 CARTTGENTEAFF TGCGCCAGGACGACAGGGGAGAACACTGAAGCTTTCTTT
TRBJ2-1 TRBV5-4 . TRBD1 CASSSGQGNEQFF TGTGCCAGCAGCTCTGGACAGGGCAATGAGCAGTTCTTC
TRBJ2-7 TRBV7-2 . TRBD1 CASSLDRGFYEQYF TGTGCCAGCAGCTTAGACAGGGGCTTCTACGAGCAGTACTTC
TRBJ2-1 TRBV6-1 . . CASRNQGGTYNEQFF TGTGCCAGCAGAAACCAGGGGGGAACTTACAATGAGCAGTTCTTC
TRBJ1-6 TRBV7-9 . TRBD1 CASSLLVGTGNSPLHF TGTGCCAGCAGCTTACTGGTAGGGACAGGGAACTCACCCCTCCACTTT
TRBJ2-2 TRBV5-1 few TRBD1 CASSFTGASTGELFF TGCGCCAGCAGCTTCACAGGGGCGAGCACCGGGGAGCTGTTTTTT
TRBJ1-5 TRBV11-2 . . CASTVTGSNQPQHF TGTGCCAGCACCGTCACAGGGAGCAATCAGCCCCAGCATTTT
TRBJ2-3 TRBV7-3 few . CASSSYLGESTDTQYF TGTGCCAGCAGCTCCTATCTAGGCGAAAGCACAGATACGCAGTATTTT
TRBJ2-1 TRBV5-1 . . CASSLLEYNEQFF TGCGCCAGCAGCTTACTCGAGTACAATGAGCAGTTCTTC
TRBJ1-1 TRBV6-6 . TRBD1 CASSKQGMGNTEAFF TGTGCCAGCAGTAAACAGGGGATGGGGAACACTGAAGCTTTCTTT
TRBJ2-1 TRBV7-3 once TRBD2 CASSLQRGDYNEQFF TGTGCCAGCAGCTTACAGCGGGGGGACTACAATGAGCAGTTCTTC
TRBJ2-2 TRBV12-5 . TRBD1 CASGPDRGAGELFF TGTGCTAGTGGCCCCGACAGGGGAGCCGGGGAGCTGTTTTTT
TRBJ2-3 TRBV18 . TRBD2 CASSPRTSGGTDTQYF TGTGCCAGCTCACCGCGGACTAGCGGGGGCACAGATACGCAGTATTTT
TRBJ1-3 TRBV9 . . CASSANTGSGNTIYF TGTGCCAGCAGCGCCAATACAGGATCTGGAAACACCATATATTTT
TRBJ1-2 TRBV7-2 once TRBD1 CASSNRDRGAYGYTF TGTGCCAGCAGCAACCGGGACAGGGGGGCGTATGGCTACACCTTC
TRBJ1-1 TRBV5-1 . . CASSLASGSTEAFF TGCGCCAGCAGCTTGGCCTCCGGGAGCACTGAAGCTTTCTTT
TRBJ1-6 TRBV2 . TRBD1 CASSLFGTGGAPGNSPLHF TGTGCCAGCAGCCTATTCGGGACAGGGGGCGCCCCAGGTAATTCACCCCTCCACTTT
TRBJ1-2 TRBV11-1 . . CASSRGGLRAQYGYTF TGTGCCAGCAGCCGGGGTGGGCTCCGGGCCCAATATGGCTACACCTTC
TRBJ2-7 TRBV6-6 . . CASSSTREYEQYF TGTGCCAGCAGTTCAACGCGAGAATACGAGCAGTACTTC
TRBJ2-1 TRBV5-6 once . CASSSPRGVREQFF TGTGCCAGCAGCTCACCCCGCGGGGTGCGGGAGCAGTTCTTC
TRBJ2-3 TRBV6-1 . . CASSEALWDTRDTQYF TGTGCCAGCAGTGAAGCGCTTTGGGACACCCGAGATACGCAGTATTTT
TRBJ2-5 TRBV5-1 . TRBD1 CATSTGQGKETQYF TGCGCCACTTCCACAGGACAGGGAAAAGAGACCCAGTACTTC
TRBJ2-7 TRBV18 once . CASSPPAQRTYEQYF TGTGCCAGCTCACCACCGGCGCAGCGAACCTACGAGCAGTACTTC
TRBJ1-1 TRBV27 . . CASSPLSFTEAFF TGTGCCAGCAGTCCCCTGAGTTTTACTGAAGCTTTCTTT
TRBJ2-2 TRBV5-6 . . CASSFGSFPGELFF TGTGCCAGCAGCTTTGGCTCTTTCCCCGGGGAGCTGTTTTTT
TRBJ1-4 TRBV7-9 . . CASSPITGNTNEKLFF TGTGCCAGCAGCCCCATCACGGGGAATACTAATGAAAAACTGTTTTTT
TRBJ2-5 TRBV19 . . CASSINTGEETQYF TGTGCCAGTAGTATAAATACCGGGGAAGAGACCCAGTACTTC
TRBJ2-2 TRBV6-1 . . CASSVMAGELFF TGTGCCAGCAGTGTAATGGCCGGGGAGCTGTTTTTT
TRBJ2-2 TRBV7-6 . . CASSQGTSTGELFF TGTGCCAGCAGTCAGGGGACCTCGACCGGGGAGCTGTTTTTT
TRBJ1-6 TRBV27 . TRBD1 CASSRIGQGTGSSYNSPLHF TGTGCCAGCAGCAGAATCGGACAGGGAACGGGGAGCTCCTATAATTCACCCCTCCACTTT
TRBJ1-5 TRBV5-1 . . CASSLDGQNNQPQHF TGCGCCAGCAGCTTGGATGGGCAGAACAATCAGCCCCAGCATTTT
TRBJ2-1 TRBV5-1 . . CASSSSGPYNEQFF TGCGCCAGCAGCTCCAGCGGACCCTACAATGAGCAGTTCTTC
TRBJ1-1 TRBV5-1 . . CASSLDHGVGREAFF TGCGCCAGCAGCTTGGACCACGGCGTTGGCAGGGAAGCTTTCTTT
TRBJ1-1 TRBV29-1 . . CSVGDGTAVPVF .
TRBJ2-1 TRBV4-1 . TRBD1 CASSQLQGNEQFF TGCGCCAGCAGCCAACTACAGGGGAATGAGCAGTTCTTC
TRBJ1-3 TRBV2 . . CASSESFSGNTIYF TGTGCCAGCAGTGAATCCTTCTCTGGAAACACCATATATTTT
TRBJ1-5 TRBV2 . TRBD1 CASSSGTEEQPQHF TGTGCCAGCAGTTCCGGGACAGAGGAACAGCCCCAGCATTTT
TRBJ1-5 TRBV5-1 . . CASSPRPQHF TGCGCCAGCAGCCCCAGGCCCCAGCATTTT
TRBJ2-3 TRBV29-1 . . CSARTVTDTQYF TGCAGCGCCCGGACAGTTACAGATACGCAGTATTTT